The rows below give T cell receptor beta chains drawn from one sample of a study of long-term antiretroviral therapy in people with HIV. Sequenced by immunoSEQ multiplex PCR; TCRdb stores in-frame clones only, minus some. The sample has 9,000 to 13,000 clones, 80% to 90% seen once. Sequencing was performed on unsorted PBMCs, taken 0.2 years before starting antiretroviral therapy. The receptors derive from a woman aged 40 to 50 with HIV. Each CDR3 is given with its conserved first and last residue. D genes are given only for firm matches. Size tells how often a clone was seen (once, few, many) or the class of an expanded clone, and some rows leave it out.

CDR3 DNA: TGCGCCAGCAGCCTAGCGGGAACAGGGGGGAATGCCGGGGAGCTGTTTTTT
CDR3 protein: CASSLAGTGGNAGELFF
clone size: -
J gene: TRBJ2-2
V gene: TRBV5-1
D gene: -

CDR3 DNA: TGTGCCAGCCACAGCTATAACGGGGGGGCCGCAGATACGCAGTATTTT
CDR3 protein: CASHSYNGGAADTQYF
clone size: once
J gene: TRBJ2-3
V gene: TRBV7-9
D gene: TRBD2

CDR3 DNA: TGTGCCAGCAGACGGACTGGGGTCTCTGGAAACACCATATATTTT
CDR3 protein: CASRRTGVSGNTIYF
clone size: -
J gene: TRBJ1-3
V gene: TRBV27
D gene: -

CDR3 DNA: TGTGCCAGCAGCTTGGCCAGGGACAGCCTAGGGGATACGCAGTATTTT
CDR3 protein: CASSLARDSLGDTQYF
clone size: -
J gene: TRBJ2-3
V gene: TRBV5-6
D gene: TRBD1

CDR3 DNA: TGTGCCAGCACCAGGAGTGGGGACACTGAAGCTTTCTTT
CDR3 protein: CASTRSGDTEAFF
clone size: -
J gene: TRBJ1-1
V gene: TRBV18
D gene: -

CDR3 DNA: TGCGCCAGCAGCTTGATCGGTATAACCGGGGAGCTGTTTTTT
CDR3 protein: CASSLIGITGELFF
clone size: -
J gene: TRBJ2-2
V gene: TRBV5-1
D gene: -

CDR3 DNA: TGTGCCAGCAGCTTTCTGGATCAGCCCCAGCATTTT
CDR3 protein: CASSFLDQPQHF
clone size: -
J gene: TRBJ1-5
V gene: TRBV5-8
D gene: -

CDR3 DNA: TGTGCCTTTTACCGGACAGGGTGGACAGATACGCAGTATTTT
CDR3 protein: CAFYRTGWTDTQYF
clone size: -
J gene: TRBJ2-3
V gene: TRBV30
D gene: TRBD1

CDR3 DNA: TGTGCCAGCAGTGAGAGACGGGGGGGCGACACAGATACGCAGTATTTT
CDR3 protein: CASSERRGGDTDTQYF
clone size: once
J gene: TRBJ2-3
V gene: TRBV6-1
D gene: TRBD2

CDR3 DNA: TGTGCCAGTAGTAGCGGGGAGGGCTCGGACACCGGGGAGCTGTTTTTT
CDR3 protein: CASSSGEGSDTGELFF
clone size: -
J gene: TRBJ2-2
V gene: TRBV19
D gene: TRBD2

CDR3 DNA: TGTGCCAGCAACCGGGACTCCCAAACGGATACGCAGTATTTT
CDR3 protein: CASNRDSQTDTQYF
clone size: -
J gene: TRBJ2-3
V gene: TRBV7-9
D gene: -

CDR3 DNA: TGTGCCAGCAGCTGGGACGAACAGGGGAAAAAACTGTTTTTT
CDR3 protein: CASSWDEQGKKLFF
clone size: -
J gene: TRBJ1-4
V gene: TRBV7-2
D gene: TRBD1

CDR3 DNA: TGTGCCAGCAGTTACTCTTCGTACACCTCCTACGAGCAGTACTTC
CDR3 protein: CASSYSSYTSYEQYF
clone size: -
J gene: TRBJ2-7
V gene: TRBV6-5
D gene: -

CDR3 DNA: TGCGCCAGCAGCCAAGATTGGGTCTCTGGAAACACCATATATTTT
CDR3 protein: CASSQDWVSGNTIYF
clone size: -
J gene: TRBJ1-3
V gene: TRBV4-3
D gene: -

CDR3 DNA: TGCAGCGTTACCCAACAGGGTCTGACTGAAGCTTTCTTT
CDR3 protein: CSVTQQGLTEAFF
clone size: -
J gene: TRBJ1-1
V gene: TRBV29-1
D gene: -

CDR3 DNA: TGTGCCAGCTCACCACCGTCAGGGGGGGACACAGATACGCAGTATTTT
CDR3 protein: CASSPPSGGDTDTQYF
clone size: once
J gene: TRBJ2-3
V gene: TRBV18
D gene: -

CDR3 DNA: TGCACCAGCAGCCAAGATATCAAACGGGGGGTTCTTGGGTCCACCGGGGAGCTGTTTTTT
CDR3 protein: CTSSQDIKRGVLGSTGELFF
clone size: -
J gene: TRBJ2-2
V gene: TRBV1
D gene: -

CDR3 DNA: TGTGCCAGCAGCTTAGGTGTGGGTAAGGCCGACTACGAGCAGTACTTC
CDR3 protein: CASSLGVGKADYEQYF
clone size: -
J gene: TRBJ2-7
V gene: TRBV11-2
D gene: -